A selection of T cell receptor beta chains follows, all from one sample in a study of blood T cell repertoires in COVID-19. Produced via immunoSEQ multiplex PCR; TCRdb's table is partial and in-frame only. The data show about 99,000 clones, 80% to 85% seen once. The sample was peripheral blood. These receptor sequences come from a man aged 70-80 years with active or convalescent COVID-19. Each CDR3 is given with its conserved first and last residue. The order of the fields is J gene, clone size, D gene, V gene, CDR3 protein, CDR3 DNA. The D gene is left open where the match is weak. Clone size is not always given. Where it is, it says once, few, many or a class for expanded clones.

j_gene: TRBJ1-6
abundance: .
d_gene: TRBD1
v_gene: TRBV9
CDR3aa: CASSVDGGQRNSPLHF
CDR3nt: TGTGCCAGCAGCGTAGACGGGGGACAGCGTAATTCACCCCTCCACTTT

j_gene: TRBJ1-1
abundance: once
d_gene: .
v_gene: TRBV7-9
CDR3aa: CASSFSLNTEAFF
CDR3nt: TGTGCCAGCAGCTTCAGTTTGAACACTGAAGCTTTCTTT

j_gene: TRBJ1-3
abundance: few
d_gene: .
v_gene: TRBV19
CDR3aa: CASSGQAASGNTIYF
CDR3nt: TGTGCCAGTAGTGGCCAGGCCGCCTCTGGAAACACCATATATTTT

j_gene: TRBJ1-6
abundance: .
d_gene: .
v_gene: TRBV5-6
CDR3aa: CASSLRGVSSSPLHF
CDR3nt: TGTGCCAGCAGCTTGCGGGGTGTGAGTAGTTCACCCCTCCACTTT

j_gene: TRBJ2-3
abundance: .
d_gene: .
v_gene: TRBV19
CDR3aa: CASSITSASGETQYF
CDR3nt: TGTGCCAGTAGTATTACATCGGCCTCCGGGGAAACGCAGTATTTT

j_gene: TRBJ2-1
abundance: .
d_gene: TRBD2
v_gene: TRBV20-1
CDR3aa: CSASRGGLYNEQFF
CDR3nt: TGCAGTGCTAGTCGGGGGGGATTGTACAATGAGCAGTTCTTC

j_gene: TRBJ1-5
abundance: .
d_gene: TRBD1
v_gene: TRBV28
CDR3aa: CASSLNSFRDRVRYSNQPQHF
CDR3nt: TGTGCCAGCAGCCTAAATTCCTTCCGGGACAGGGTACGATATAGCAATCAGCCCCAGCATTTT

j_gene: TRBJ1-1
abundance: few
d_gene: TRBD1
v_gene: TRBV6-1
CDR3aa: CASREGTANTEAFF
CDR3nt: TGTGCCAGCAGAGAAGGGACAGCGAACACTGAAGCTTTCTTT

j_gene: TRBJ1-3
abundance: once
d_gene: .
v_gene: TRBV18
CDR3aa: CASSPLAGTSGNTIYF
CDR3nt: TGTGCCAGCTCACCACTGGCAGGAACCTCTGGAAACACCATATATTTT

j_gene: TRBJ1-1
abundance: .
d_gene: .
v_gene: TRBV7-2
CDR3aa: CASSLGPRNTEAFF
CDR3nt: TGTGCCAGCAGCTTAGGCCCGAGGAACACTGAAGCTTTCTTT

j_gene: TRBJ2-2
abundance: .
d_gene: TRBD2
v_gene: TRBV9
CDR3aa: CASSVWGGTGELFF
CDR3nt: TGTGCCAGCAGCGTATGGGGGGGCACCGGGGAGCTGTTTTTT

j_gene: TRBJ1-2
abundance: .
d_gene: .
v_gene: TRBV2
CDR3aa: CASSERRNYGYTF
CDR3nt: TGTGCCAGCAGTGAAAGGCGGAACTATGGCTACACCTTC

j_gene: TRBJ1-6
abundance: once
d_gene: .
v_gene: TRBV6-5
CDR3aa: CASSFQLNSPLHF
CDR3nt: TGTGCCAGCAGCTTCCAACTTAATTCACCCCTCCACTTT

j_gene: TRBJ1-1
abundance: .
d_gene: .
v_gene: TRBV20-1
CDR3aa: CSARMSAEAFF
CDR3nt: TGCAGTGCTAGAATGAGCGCTGAAGCTTTCTTT

j_gene: TRBJ1-1
abundance: .
d_gene: .
v_gene: TRBV9
CDR3aa: CASSVVGQVNTEAFF
CDR3nt: TGTGCCAGCAGCGTAGTGGGGCAGGTGAACACTGAAGCTTTCTTT

j_gene: TRBJ2-1
abundance: .
d_gene: .
v_gene: TRBV6-2/TRBV6-3
CDR3aa: CASSPKWGGWNNEQFF
CDR3nt: TGTGCCAGCAGCCCCAAGTGGGGGGGCTGGAACAATGAGCAGTTCTTC

j_gene: TRBJ2-2
abundance: .
d_gene: .
v_gene: TRBV10-3
CDR3aa: CAISELPPGEGKNTGELFF
CDR3nt: TGTGCCATCAGTGAGCTTCCCCCAGGGGAGGGAAAAAACACCGGGGAGCTGTTTTTT

j_gene: TRBJ1-5
abundance: .
d_gene: TRBD1
v_gene: TRBV6-1
CDR3aa: CASSEFGTEGQPQHF
CDR3nt: TGTGCCAGCAGTGAATTTGGGACAGAAGGTCAGCCCCAGCATTTT

j_gene: TRBJ1-6
abundance: once
d_gene: .
v_gene: TRBV19
CDR3aa: CASSSDTNNNSPLHF
CDR3nt: TGTGCCAGTAGTAGCGACACCAACAATAATTCACCCCTCCACTTT

j_gene: TRBJ1-4
abundance: few
d_gene: TRBD1
v_gene: TRBV5-1
CDR3aa: CASSVTGGTEKLFF
CDR3nt: TGCGCCAGCAGCGTAACAGGGGGGACGGAAAAACTGTTTTTT

j_gene: TRBJ2-3
abundance: few
d_gene: .
v_gene: TRBV9
CDR3aa: CASSVGWGGSTDTQYF
CDR3nt: TGTGCCAGCAGCGTGGGATGGGGCGGAAGCACAGATACGCAGTATTTT

j_gene: TRBJ2-7
abundance: .
d_gene: TRBD1
v_gene: TRBV7-8
CDR3aa: CASSYKQGAGLDYEQYF
CDR3nt: TGTGCCAGCAGCTATAAACAGGGGGCCGGACTAGACTACGAGCAGTACTTC

j_gene: TRBJ1-1
abundance: .
d_gene: .
v_gene: TRBV3-1/TRBV3-2
CDR3aa: CASSQGGHGAFF
CDR3nt: TGTGCCAGCAGCCAAGGGGGACATGGAGCTTTCTTT

j_gene: TRBJ1-2
abundance: .
d_gene: .
v_gene: TRBV6-1
CDR3aa: CASSERGYGYTF
CDR3nt: TGTGCCAGCAGTGAGCGAGGGTATGGCTACACCTTC

j_gene: TRBJ1-1
abundance: .
d_gene: TRBD1
v_gene: TRBV3-1/TRBV3-2
CDR3aa: CASTQRGTGVTEAFF
CDR3nt: TGTGCCAGCACCCAAAGGGGGACAGGGGTTACTGAAGCTTTCTTT

j_gene: TRBJ2-1
abundance: .
d_gene: TRBD1
v_gene: TRBV24-1
CDR3aa: CATAGTGETNEQFF
CDR3nt: TGTGCCACCGCAGGGACAGGGGAAACAAATGAGCAGTTCTTC

j_gene: TRBJ1-5
abundance: few
d_gene: .
v_gene: TRBV24-1
CDR3aa: CATSDSGKGDQPQHF
CDR3nt: TGTGCCACCAGTGATTCGGGTAAGGGGGATCAGCCCCAGCATTTT

j_gene: TRBJ2-7
abundance: .
d_gene: TRBD1
v_gene: TRBV29-1
CDR3aa: CSATGTGIYEQYF
CDR3nt: TGCAGCGCAACCGGGACAGGGATCTACGAGCAGTACTTC

j_gene: TRBJ1-1
abundance: .
d_gene: TRBD1
v_gene: TRBV30
CDR3aa: CAGGTGRNTEAFF
CDR3nt: TGTGCGGGGGGGACAGGGAGGAACACTGAAGCTTTCTTT

j_gene: TRBJ1-3
abundance: .
d_gene: TRBD1
v_gene: TRBV30
CDR3aa: CAWSVDRTDFTGNTIYF
CDR3nt: TGTGCCTGGAGTGTGGACAGGACCGACTTCACTGGAAACACCATATATTTT

j_gene: TRBJ1-1
abundance: .
d_gene: .
v_gene: TRBV3-1/TRBV3-2
CDR3aa: CASSQRGEAFF
CDR3nt: TGTGCCAGCAGCCAAAGGGGGGAAGCTTTCTTT

j_gene: TRBJ1-1
abundance: .
d_gene: .
v_gene: TRBV5-8
CDR3aa: CASSLAAGATEAFF
CDR3nt: TGTGCCAGCAGCTTGGCCGCGGGGGCGACTGAAGCTTTCTTT